The entry that follows covers one TCR beta chain sequence. This CDR3 has 13 amino acids. Germline loops: CDR1 MNHEY, CDR2 SVGAGI. The ends were cut back, 5 bases at V and 4 bases at J, with 8 bases in the middle. This sample stems from a study of technical replicates of blood from a handful of donors. Only in-frame clones appear in the TCRdb table, and some are missing; sequencing was by immunoSEQ multiplex PCR. The sample includes approximately 70,000 clones, about 98% of them seen just once. The sequencing input was T cells isolated from PBMCs. The chain uses TRBV6-5 and TRBJ2-2; a weak D match, TRBD1 (5 bases). The sequence derives from a human donor in good health. CDR3 nucleotides: TGTGCCAGCAGTGACAGTTTCACCGGGGAGCTGTTTTTT. It encodes CASSDSFTGELFF.